This passage covers 8 T cell receptor beta chains from one sample sequenced in a study of CD8 T cells in Susac syndrome. Reverse transcription of roughly 0.45 to 1 ug RNA used random hexamers. One entry per CDR3 protein results from TCRdb running MiXCR on the immunoSEQ multiplex PCR reads. The table has about 280,000 distinct CDR3 sequences, 70% to 90% seen once. The material sequenced was CD8+ T cells from PBMCs. The receptors were sampled from a human donor with multiple sclerosis.

V usage is TRBV28 and J usage is TRBJ2-1, with 7 bases lining up with TRBD2. The CDR3 totals 16 residues. The J segment lost 3 bases and the V segment lost 0 bases, leaving 5 bases of the junction unmatched. CDR1 is MDHEN and CDR2 is SYDVKM in the germline V gene. In DNA form, the CDR3 reads TGTGCCAGCAGTTTATGGGGCGGGAGCGTCTACAATGAGCAGTTCTTC. Its protein product is CASSLWGGSVYNEQFF.

This chain connects TRBV20-1 to TRBJ2-3; TRBD2 aligns across 10 bases. The ends lost 1 base at V and 4 bases at J; junction bases unmatched: 8. CDR1 is DFQATT and CDR2 is SNEGSKA in the germline V gene (reference sequence). The CDR3 has 16 amino acids. The CDR3 reads CSARASLAGVADTQYF. DNA of the CDR3: TGCAGTGCTAGAGCTTCGCTAGCGGGAGTGGCAGATACGCAGTATTTT.

This chain connects TRBV7-9 to TRBJ2-3; 12 bases map to TRBD2. The CDR3 spans 15 residues. The germline CDR1 and CDR2 sequences are SEHNR and FQNEAQ (reference sequence). J gave up 7 bases and V 5 bases, and 7 bases lay outside the gene matches. CDR3: CASSVGLAGLHTQYF. CDR3 sequence (DNA): TGTGCCAGCAGCGTAGGACTAGCGGGACTGCATACGCAGTATTTT.

This chain connects TRBV9 to TRBJ2-7, with 11 bases that match TRBD1. V shed 4 bases and J 9 bases; nucleotides not matched to a gene: 6. CDR3 length: 13 residues. Per germline, CDR1 SGDLS and CDR2 YYNGEE. The CDR3 protein is CASSLGQGDRQYF. CDR3 coding DNA: TGTGCCAGCAGCTTGGGACAGGGGGATCGGCAGTACTTC.

The rearrangement links TRBV19 to TRBJ2-5; weak D call: TRBD2 (5 bases). The CDR3 is made up of 15 amino acids. Germline V lookup: CDR1 LNHDA, CDR2 SQIVND (reference sequence). V shed 7 bases and J shed 5 bases, with 20 bases lying between them. The CDR3 bases are TGTGCCAGTACTATGGGAGACAACCCCGGGGAGACCCAGTACTTC. The encoded protein is CASTMGDNPGETQYF.

V usage is TRBV7-9 and J usage is TRBJ2-1; 7 nucleotides align to TRBD2. With V trimmed by 10 bases and J by 7 bases, 7 bases remained unmatched. This CDR3 is 12 amino acids long. Germline CDR1 reads SEHNR; CDR2 reads FQNEAQ (reference sequence). The CDR3 reads CAMPGLTNEQFF. CDR3 nucleotides: TGTGCCATGCCGGGACTAACAAATGAGCAGTTCTTC.

The chain recombines TRBV5-5 with TRBJ1-1; tentative D call: TRBD1 (5 bases). Trimming cost V 2 bases and J 1 base, with 15 bases left between them. In germline, CDR1 is SGHKS, CDR2 YYEKEE (reference sequence). This CDR3 is built from 16 residues. For the CDR3, the DNA is TGTGCCAGCAGCTTAAGGGGTCCGGTGGGGAACACTGAAGCTTTCTTT. Translated: CASSLRGPVGNTEAFF.

CDR3 DNA: TGTGCCAGCGGGATAACCTTCTACAATGAGCAGTTCTTC. Amino acids: CASGITFYNEQFF. The chain couples TRBV27 to TRBJ2-1; no definite D call. The CDR3 covers 13 residues. Germline V gene lookup returns CDR1 MNHEY and CDR2 SMNVEV (reference sequence). V shed 8 bases and J shed 3 bases, with 11 bases lying between them.